Following are 30 T cell receptor beta chains from one sample sequenced in a study of cytomegalovirus exposure and HLA in healthy donors. PCR employed 60 Vbeta and 13 Jbeta primers. Sequenced by immunoSEQ multiplex PCR; TCRdb stores in-frame clones only, minus some. The sample records about 150,000 clones, around 77% being singletons. The sample was PBMCs. Receptors were obtained from a man in his thirties or forties in good health and CMV-seronegative.

This chain uses TRBV30 with TRBJ2-7, with D perhaps matching TRBD1 (8 bases). V gave up 3 bases and J gave up 3 bases, with 15 bases separating them. CDR1 is GTSNPN, CDR2 SVGIG, per germline (reference sequence). The CDR3 contains 14 residues. This chain's CDR3 is CAWRSNRGGYEQYF. The CDR3 region has the DNA TGTGCCTGGAGAAGCAACAGGGGGGGCTACGAGCAGTACTTC.

The V gene is TRBV5-1, the J gene TRBJ2-3; TRBD1 matches 10 bases. Germline values: CDR1 SGHRS, CDR2 YFSETQ. This CDR3 is 16 amino acids long. V lost 0 bases to trimming and J lost 4 bases; unmatched junction nucleotides: 5. CDR3 coding DNA: TGCGCCAGCAGCTTGGGGGACAGGGGTGTGGCAGATACGCAGTATTTT. Translated, it gives CASSLGDRGVADTQYF.

The V gene is TRBV13, the J gene TRBJ2-1; perhaps TRBD1 as D (7 bases). The CDR3 is made up of 13 amino acids. The germline gives CDR1 PRHDT, CDR2 FYEKMQ (reference sequence). V lost 5 bases and J lost 10, with 15 bases in between. CDR3 sequence reads: CASSPRGVAEQFF. The CDR3 region has the DNA TGTGCCAGCAGCCCCAGGGGGGTGGCGGAGCAGTTCTTC.

The gene calls are TRBV5-1 and TRBJ2-3; a possible D gene is TRBD1 (6 bases). V shed 0 bases and J shed 3 bases, with 11 bases lying between them. Germline assignment: CDR1 SGHRS and CDR2 YFSETQ. This CDR3 region has 15 residues. The CDR3 loop is CASSLGGQGTDTQYF. DNA of the CDR3: TGCGCCAGCAGCTTGGGGGGGCAGGGGACAGATACGCAGTATTTT.

The V gene is TRBV7-6, the J gene TRBJ2-5, with TRBD2 identical over 13 bases. The germline CDR1 and CDR2 sequences are SGHVS and FNYEAQ. Trimming cost V 5 bases and J 4 bases; bases outside gene matches: 7. This CDR3 region has 16 residues. The CDR3 DNA sequence: TGTGCCAGCAGCCGTACTAGCGGGAGGGCCACAGAGACCCAGTACTTC. The encoded protein is CASSRTSGRATETQYF.

This chain links TRBV2 with TRBJ2-7, with 9 bases fitting TRBD1. With V trimmed by 6 bases and J by 4 bases, 13 bases remained unmatched. Germline V gene lookup returns CDR1 SNHLY and CDR2 FYNNEI. The CDR3 totals 16 residues. The CDR3 reads CASRDQGQGSGYEQYF. The CDR3 DNA follows: TGTGCCAGCAGGGATCAAGGACAGGGGTCAGGGTACGAGCAGTACTTC.

The chain joins TRBV2 to TRBJ1-1; D may be TRBD1 (5 bases). The germline gives CDR1 SNHLY, CDR2 FYNNEI. Trimming left V 6 bases short and J 4 bases short, with 12 bases between. The CDR3 has 13 amino acids. The CDR3 region is CASRLAGGTEAFF. CDR3 DNA sequence: TGTGCCAGCAGACTAGCGGGGGGCACTGAAGCTTTCTTT. Full variable domain (outside the CDR3, taken from reference TRBV2 and TRBJ1-1): EPEVTQTPSHQVTQMGQEVILRCVPISNHLYFYWYRQILGQKVEFLVSFYNNEISEKSEIFDDQFSVERPDGSNFTLKIRSTKLEDSAMYFCASRLAGGTEAFFGQGTRLTVV.

This chain uses TRBV10-3 with TRBJ1-2; 12 bases match TRBD1. V lost 4 bases and J lost 4; bases outside the gene matches: 7. The germline V gene encodes CDR1 ENHRY and CDR2 SYGVKD. The CDR3 is 16 amino acids. The CDR3, as DNA: TGTGCCATCAGTGGTTCCGGGACAGGGGGCCGCTATGGCTACACCTTC. As protein: CAISGSGTGGRYGYTF.

This clone was detected a few times. V usage is TRBV6-5 and J usage is TRBJ2-7; 16 bases match TRBD2. The germline V gene has CDR1 MNHEY and CDR2 SVGAGI. J was trimmed by 9 bases and V by 0 bases; bases with no gene match: 5. The CDR3 is made up of 16 amino acids. CDR3 loop: CASSYSGLAGGLVQYF. CDR3 bases: TGTGCCAGCAGTTACTCGGGACTAGCGGGAGGGCTCGTGCAGTACTTC.

A word on this clone: Other DNA sequences from this sample encode an identical CDR3 as well. J is TRBJ2-7 and V is TRBV7-3; 7 nucleotides agree with TRBD2. CDR3 length: 15 amino acids. The V segment lost 3 bases and the J segment 0 bases; nucleotides outside the gene matches: 5. The germline gives CDR1 SGHTA, CDR2 FQGTGA. This chain's CDR3 is CASSLVGGSSYEQYF. The CDR3 nucleotides are TGTGCCAGCAGCTTGGTGGGGGGGAGCTCCTACGAGCAGTACTTC.

This chain connects TRBV10-3 to TRBJ2-7; 10 nucleotides line up with TRBD2. With 5 bases clipped from V and 6 bases from J, the junction kept 16 bases outside the gene matches. Germline-derived CDR1 and CDR2 are ENHRY and SYGVKD. The CDR3 covers 17 residues. CDR3 bases: TGTGCCATCAGTTCCCTCTCTAGCAGCGGGAGGGCGTTCGAGCAGTACTTC. Protein: CAISSLSSSGRAFEQYF.

The chain uses TRBV6-4 and TRBJ2-1; a weak D match, TRBD1 (6 bases). CDR1 and CDR2 (germline): MRHNA, SNTAGT. There are 17 residues in the CDR3. V shed 6 bases and J shed 0 bases, with 18 bases lying between them. Here the CDR3 DNA reads TGTGCCAGCAGCGCCCTGGCCACAGGGTCCTCCTACAATGAGCAGTTCTTC. This encodes CASSALATGSSYNEQFF.

CDR3 sequence reads: CASSLLVRGHEQYF. Written as DNA, the CDR3 is TGTGCCAGCAGCTTGCTCGTCAGGGGGCACGAGCAGTACTTC. The chain employs TRBV5-6 and TRBJ2-7; 8 nucleotides line up with TRBD1. This CDR3 has 14 amino acids. CDR1 SGHDT and CDR2 YYEEEE come from the germline V gene. J was trimmed by 5 bases and V by 1 base; bases with no gene match: 5.

V usage is TRBV4-2 and J usage is TRBJ2-1; 11 bases agree with TRBD2. The CDR3 length is 14 residues. Germline V gene data show CDR1 as LGHNA and CDR2 as YNFKEQ. The V and J ends lost 1 base and 10 bases, in that order; junction bases with no gene match: 3. The DNA for the CDR3 is TGTGCCAGCAGCCAAGTAGCGGGAGGGGGAGAGCAGTTCTTC. It codes for CASSQVAGGGEQFF.

This chain connects TRBV2 to TRBJ2-7; 11 positions agree with TRBD2. Germline V gene data show CDR1 as SNHLY and CDR2 as FYNNEI. The ends lost 9 bases at V and 2 bases at J; junction bases unmatched: 3. The CDR3 loop spans 13 amino acids. The CDR3 sequence is CARGTSGAYEQYF. The DNA of the CDR3 is TGTGCCAGGGGGACTAGCGGAGCCTACGAGCAGTACTTC.

The V call is TRBV19, the J call TRBJ2-7, with D possibly matching TRBD1 (7 bases). The CDR3 contains 16 residues. V was clipped by 6 bases and J by 7 bases, with 25 bases between them. Germline V CDR1 and CDR2: LNHDA, SQIVND (reference sequence). CDR3 amino acids: CASRKTGRLAVGEQYF. The DNA for the CDR3 is TGTGCCAGTAGGAAGACAGGGAGGCTCGCCGTCGGGGAGCAGTACTTC.

V and J are TRBV19 and TRBJ2-3; 9 bases line up with TRBD1. Germline CDR1 is LNHDA and CDR2 is SQIVND (reference sequence). This CDR3 contains 14 residues. V lost 5 bases and J lost 0; bases outside the gene matches: 0. The CDR3 nucleotides are TGTGCCAGTAGTGGGACAGGGAGCACAGATACGCAGTATTTT. Residues: CASSGTGSTDTQYF.

V usage is TRBV19 and J usage is TRBJ1-1, with D maybe TRBD1 (5 bases). The CDR3 has 14 amino acids. Germline V gene lookup returns CDR1 LNHDA and CDR2 SQIVND (reference sequence). V was trimmed by 6 bases and J by 0 bases, leaving 11 bases between them. CDR3 in DNA: TGTGCCAGTAGAAGGGGCATCATGAACACTGAAGCTTTCTTT. Encoded protein: CASRRGIMNTEAFF. The full variable domain, its missing parts supplied by reference TRBV19 and TRBJ1-1, is DGGITQSPKYLFRKEGQNVTLSCEQNLNHDAMYWYRQDPGQGLRLIYYSQIVNDFQKGDIAEGYSVSREKKESFPLTVTSAQKNPTAFYLCASRRGIMNTEAFFGQGTRLTVV.

This clone was recorded only once. The V call is TRBV19, the J call TRBJ1-5; 7 bases agree with TRBD1. With 4 bases clipped from V and 6 bases from J, the junction kept 15 bases outside the gene matches. The CDR3 runs 17 residues. Germline loops: CDR1 LNHDA, CDR2 SQIVND (reference sequence). The CDR3 loop reads CASSKFVRTGPAQPQHF. The DNA for the CDR3 is TGTGCCAGTAGTAAGTTCGTTAGGACAGGACCGGCTCAGCCCCAGCATTTT. Full variable domain (missing parts from reference TRBV19 and TRBJ1-5): DGGITQSPKYLFRKEGQNVTLSCEQNLNHDAMYWYRQDPGQGLRLIYYSQIVNDFQKGDIAEGYSVSREKKESFPLTVTSAQKNPTAFYLCASSKFVRTGPAQPQHFGDGTRLSIL.

This clone has a single count. The rearrangement joins TRBV5-1 to TRBJ2-7; 11 bases match TRBD1. The V gene's germline CDR1 is SGHRS and CDR2 YFSETQ. The J segment lost 3 bases and the V segment lost 4 bases, leaving 6 bases of the junction unmatched. The CDR3 is 15 residues long. CDR3 sequence (DNA): TGCGCCAGCAGCCTACCGGGACAGGGGGTCTACGAGCAGTACTTC. Translated: CASSLPGQGVYEQYF.

The chain joins TRBV18 to TRBJ1-1; TRBD1 matches at 9 bases. Unmatched junction bases numbered 6, after V lost 0 bases and J lost 4 bases. The CDR3 is made up of 16 amino acids. From germline, CDR1 is KGHSH and CDR2 LQKENI. CDR3 coding DNA: TGTGCCAGCTCACCACCAGAGGACAGGGGTCTCACTGAAGCTTTCTTT. Translation: CASSPPEDRGLTEAFF.

The CDR3 here is CASSSVSRGSFQETQYF. The CDR3 nucleotides read TGTGCCAGCAGTTCGGTCTCTCGCGGGAGTTTCCAAGAGACCCAGTACTTC. The chain is built from TRBV28 and TRBJ2-5; 7 nucleotides align to TRBD2. The germline V gene encodes CDR1 MDHEN and CDR2 SYDVKM. V shed 4 bases and J 1 base; nucleotides not matched to a gene: 12. The CDR3 runs 17 residues.

The chain joins TRBV7-9 to TRBJ2-7, with 10 nucleotides matching TRBD1. The CDR3 runs 15 residues. With 4 bases clipped from V and 3 bases from J, the junction kept 6 bases outside the gene matches. CDR1 and CDR2 (germline): SEHNR, FQNEAQ (reference sequence). CDR3 nucleotides: TGTGCCAGCAGCTACGCCCGGGACAGGGGCTACGAGCAGTACTTC. Protein product: CASSYARDRGYEQYF.

The chain couples TRBV2 to TRBJ2-7, with D unclear. Trimming pared 0 bases from V and 10 bases from J, leaving 10 bases between. Germline loops: CDR1 SNHLY, CDR2 FYNNEI. The CDR3 sequence is 12 residues long. Written as DNA, the CDR3 is TGTGCCAGCAGTGAAGCGTTCACTCATCAGTACTTC. Protein sequence: CASSEAFTHQYF.

This chain links TRBV6-1 with TRBJ2-7; 13 nucleotides agree with TRBD2. Germline values: CDR1 MNHNS, CDR2 SASEGT. Germline trimming cut 4 bases from V and 4 bases from J; bases unmatched to any gene: 10. The CDR3 is 17 residues long. CDR3 loop: CASSAGAWTSGSYEQYF. In DNA form, the CDR3 reads TGTGCCAGCAGTGCAGGGGCCTGGACTAGCGGGAGTTACGAGCAGTACTTC.

This chain links TRBV5-1 with TRBJ2-5; D is unclear. V shed 0 bases and J shed 5 bases, with 8 bases lying between them. The CDR3 sequence is 13 residues long. From germline, CDR1 is SGHRS and CDR2 YFSETQ. The chain's CDR3 is CASSLGSEETQYF. For the CDR3, the DNA is TGCGCCAGCAGCTTGGGATCGGAGGAGACCCAGTACTTC.

The gene calls are TRBV30 and TRBJ1-2; D is undetermined. Germline V gene sequence: CDR1 GTSNPN, CDR2 SVGIG (reference sequence). The CDR3 runs 14 residues. V lost 2 bases to trimming and J lost 0 bases, with 10 bases between them. The CDR3 DNA is TGTGCCTGGAGTACCCTAGCTGCTAACTATGGCTACACCTTC. This sequence encodes CAWSTLAANYGYTF.

This chain connects TRBV19 to TRBJ2-1; 12 nucleotides match TRBD2. After removal of 5 bases from V and 4 bases from J, the junction contained 3 bases not matched to a gene. The CDR3 is 15 residues long. Per the germline V gene, CDR1 is LNHDA and CDR2 is SQIVND (reference sequence). The CDR3 sequence: CASSETSGGYNEQFF. The CDR3 nucleotides read TGTGCCAGTAGTGAGACTAGCGGGGGTTACAATGAGCAGTTCTTC.

This clone occurred once. The J gene is TRBJ2-7, the V gene TRBV14, with TRBD2 matching over 9 bases. Germline lookup yields CDR1 SGHDN and CDR2 FVKESK. The CDR3 contains 16 residues. V shed 4 bases and J 3 bases; nucleotides not matched to a gene: 10. The CDR3 here is CASSLLTSGRYYEQYF. The CDR3 nucleotides are TGTGCCAGCAGCCTCTTGACGAGCGGGAGGTACTACGAGCAGTACTTC.

With respect to this clone: This CDR3 is also generated by other DNA sequences in the sample. V is TRBV5-1 and J is TRBJ2-1; D is perhaps TRBD1 (6 bases). Germline assignment: CDR1 SGHRS and CDR2 YFSETQ. The CDR3 is 16 amino acids. V gave up 4 bases and J gave up 0 bases, with 14 bases separating them. CDR3 sequence: CASSPRQASSYNEQFF. In DNA, the CDR3 is TGCGCCAGCAGCCCCAGACAGGCCAGCTCCTACAATGAGCAGTTCTTC.